The entry below describes one T cell receptor beta chain. Its matching antigen is unknown. The sample originates from a study of cytomegalovirus exposure and HLA in healthy donors. Primers: 60 Vbeta forward and 13 Jbeta reverse. The authors' processing: A later analysis tallied roughly 77 million unique TCR beta chains, approximately 11 million of them shared. The assay was immunoSEQ multiplex PCR, and TCRdb's table has in-frame clones only and misses some. For V, J and clone size, that table is used; D and trimming come from the DNA. The sample has 80,000 to 100,000 clones, around 77% seen once. Germline V CDR1 and CDR2: GTSNPN, SVGIG (reference sequence). This CDR3 spans 13 amino acids. J lost 8 bases, V lost 4 bases, and 7 bases had no gene match. The study, taken as a whole, reports: A later analysis reportedly found fewer N-insertions in an Asian-associated ancestry cluster than the roughly 670-donor mean. Accounts indicate the classifier identified cytomegalovirus status with strong specificity and sensitivity.

Sequences were obtained from PBMCs. V and J are TRBV30 and TRBJ2-1, with 8 bases lining up with TRBD1. The clonotype originates from a man aged 40-49 years in good health and CMV-seronegative. DNA for the CDR3: TGTGCCTGGACACGACAGGGGAGATATGAGCAGTTCTTC. Translated, it gives CAWTRQGRYEQFF.